These 8 T cell receptor beta chains were all obtained from the same sample, sequenced in a study of PD-1 blockade in classical Hodgkin lymphoma (dated by TCRdb to the early 2020s). This specimen's time point label, interpreted: cycle 2 day 1 (C2D1) of nivolumab. Every trial patient had relapsed following autologous stem cell transplantation, and prior brentuximab vedotin exposure was what differed among cohorts A, B and C. Libraries were built with the immunoSEQ multiplex PCR assay. Drawn from immuneACCESS, this table holds only the in-frame rearrangements with V and J called that TCRdb kept. Clones are partly lost; checked studies trace under half to an unresolved V gene and leave the rest unexplained. Here the sample has about 18,000 clones; 86% occur a single time. The ten largest clones capture around 13% of the sample. The sample consisted of peripheral blood mononuclear cells (PBMCs), taken before the second cycle of nivolumab. The receptors stem from a human donor with classical Hodgkin lymphoma.

The gene calls are TRBV27 and TRBJ1-2, with D tentatively TRBD1 (5 bases). The CDR3 covers 16 residues. V was cut by 11 bases and J by 7 bases, with 29 bases left in between. CDR1 and CDR2 (germline): MNHEY, SMNVEV (reference sequence). The CDR3 bases are TGTGCCCGCGGCGCCCTTGGGGGGGACTACGGGGGTGGCTACACCTTC. Its protein product is CARGALGGDYGGGYTF.

The V gene is TRBV5-1, the J gene TRBJ2-2; D might be TRBD1 or TRBD2, each matching 6 bases. The CDR3 loop spans 15 amino acids. Germline assignment: CDR1 SGHRS and CDR2 YFSETQ. The V end was cut by 4 bases, the J end by 6 bases, with 16 bases between. The CDR3 nucleotides are TGCGCCAGCAGCCAACAACCAGGGGAGGCCGGGGAGCTGTTTTTT. Residues: CASSQQPGEAGELFF.

The CDR3 DNA reads as TGCGCCAGCATGATACAGGGCTCTGGGGCCAACGTCCTGACTTTC. Residues: CASMIQGSGANVLTF. This sequence joins TRBV5-1 and TRBJ2-6, with a weak D call TRBD1 (6 bases). Germline V gene sequence: CDR1 SGHRS, CDR2 YFSETQ. This CDR3 is built from 15 residues. V was clipped by 6 bases and J by 0 bases, with 10 bases between them.

This clone was observed a few times. CDR3 residues: CSVAVAGGQETQYF. Here the CDR3 DNA reads TGCAGCGTTGCTGTAGCGGGGGGCCAAGAGACCCAGTACTTC. The chain recombines TRBV29-1 with TRBJ2-5; 10 bases fit TRBD2. The CDR3 length is 14 residues. Germline V gene lookup returns CDR1 SQVTM and CDR2 ANQGSEA. Trimming took 4 bases from V and 1 from J; bases not matched to a gene: 3.

This clone was seen just once. This sample includes further DNA sequences coding for the same CDR3. This chain uses TRBV5-1 with TRBJ2-5; TRBD1 might be the D (5 bases). V lost 5 bases to trimming and J lost 5 bases, with 13 bases between them. Per the germline V gene, CDR1 is SGHRS and CDR2 is YFSETQ. The CDR3 is 13 residues long. CDR3 nucleotide sequence: TGCGCCAGCAGGCAAGGGGCCGGGGAGACCCAGTACTTC. The encoded protein is CASRQGAGETQYF.

The chain uses TRBV6-1 and TRBJ2-7, with 7 bases matching TRBD1. With V trimmed by 4 bases and J by 1 base, 10 bases remained unmatched. The length of the CDR3 is 16 residues. Germline assignment: CDR1 MNHNS and CDR2 SASEGT. CDR3 region: CASSGYPRDSSYEQYF. DNA for the CDR3: TGTGCCAGCAGTGGTTACCCCCGGGACAGTTCCTACGAGCAGTACTTC.

The V gene is TRBV5-1, the J gene TRBJ2-1, with 15 bases that match TRBD2. Trimming at V came to 4 bases and at J to 8 bases, leaving 4 bases not matched to a gene. Germline V lookup: CDR1 SGHRS, CDR2 YFSETQ. The CDR3 is 15 amino acids. In nucleotides, the CDR3 is TGCGCCAGCAGCGTAGGGACTAGCGGGGGGTATGAGCAGTTCTTC. It yields the protein CASSVGTSGGYEQFF.

This clone was recorded a few times. One end of the junction does not line up with germline, which may come from a read error. The chain has TRBV2 and TRBJ2-5; 12 bases match TRBD2. Germline assignment: CDR1 SNHLY and CDR2 FYNNEI. The CDR3 sequence is 12 residues long. CDR3 sequence (DNA): TGTGCCAGCACTATACTAGCGGGGGGTTTCCACTTC. This encodes CASTILAGGFHF.